The rows below give T cell receptor beta chains drawn from one sample of a study of blood T cell repertoires in COVID-19. Profiled with immunoSEQ multiplex PCR; TCRdb holds only in-frame clones, not every one. The table has just under 30,000 clones, 80% to 90% seen once. Sequencing was performed on peripheral blood. The receptors come from a human donor in a cohort sampled during active COVID-19. CDR3s include the opening cysteine and the closing phenylalanine or tryptophan. The D gene is left open where the match is weak. Some rows mark clone size as missing; the rest say once, few, many or name a class of expanded clone.

D	V	size	J	CDR3	DNA
TRBD1	TRBV4-1	NA	TRBJ1-3	CASSQARLRQGGNTIYF	TGCGCCAGCAGCCAAGCCCGCCTGCGACAGGGTGGAAACACCATATATTTT
NA	TRBV7-8	NA	TRBJ1-2	CASNDLRLWGGSNYGYTF	TGTGCCAGCAACGATCTTAGACTGTGGGGGGGCTCTAACTATGGCTACACCTTC
NA	TRBV6-6	once	TRBJ2-3	CASSKSGIYTDTQYF	TGTGCCAGCAGCAAATCCGGGATCTACACAGATACGCAGTATTTT
NA	TRBV5-6	NA	TRBJ2-1	CASSRLSLGNSYNEQFF	TGTGCCAGCAGCCGTCTATCCCTTGGTAATTCCTACAATGAGCAGTTCTTC
TRBD2	TRBV5-1	NA	TRBJ2-1	CASSVGTSGAFYNEQFF	TGCGCCAGCAGCGTAGGGACTAGCGGGGCTTTCTACAATGAGCAGTTCTTC
NA	TRBV5-1	NA	TRBJ1-1	CASSPPRGTEAFF	TGCGCCAGCAGCCCACCTAGGGGAACTGAAGCTTTCTTT
NA	TRBV6-5	NA	TRBJ1-2	CASSPGGGYTF	TGTGCCAGCAGTCCAGGTGGAGGCTACACCTTC
NA	TRBV15	few	TRBJ1-5	CATSRDLAGSRPQHF	TGTGCCACCAGCAGAGATCTCGCAGGAAGCAGGCCCCAGCATTTT
NA	TRBV7-3	NA	TRBJ2-3	CASSPQRRDTQYF	TGTGCCAGCAGCCCCCAAAGGAGGGATACGCAGTATTTT
TRBD2	TRBV10-3	NA	TRBJ2-5	CAISPSGGAGTQYF	TGTGCCATCTCCCCTAGCGGGGGGGCCGGGACCCAGTACTTC
NA	TRBV5-6	NA	TRBJ2-3	CASSLEGDTDTQYF	TGTGCCAGCAGCTTGGAGGGGGACACAGATACGCAGTATTTT
NA	TRBV3-1/TRBV3-2	NA	TRBJ2-7	CASSQARLGGEQYF	TGTGCCAGCAGCCAAGCCCGTTTAGGGGGAGAGCAGTACTTC
TRBD1	TRBV27	NA	TRBJ1-2	CAIGTGYGYTF	TGTGCCATAGGGACAGGGTATGGCTACACCTTC
NA	TRBV7-9	once	TRBJ2-3	CASSAGDILTDTQYF	TGTGCCAGCTCCGCCGGCGACATTCTCACAGATACGCAGTATTTT
TRBD1	TRBV2	few	TRBJ2-7	CASTIQGVHEQYF	TGTGCCAGCACGATCCAGGGGGTCCACGAGCAGTACTTC